The 9 T cell receptor beta chains in this list originate from one sample, sequenced in a study of shared clonotypes between healthy human individuals (dated by TCRdb to about 2020). Library prep was done by the immunoSEQ multiplex PCR assay. What TCRdb holds here is the immuneACCESS table cut down to in-frame rearrangements. Part of the clones is not present; checked against another copy, under half of the missing clones reflect an unresolved V gene, and the others are unexplained. In all, the sample holds over a million clones, and around 76% of those were seen once. The ten largest clones add up to 1.4% of the sample. The sequencing input was memory CD4+ T cells sorted from blood. This specimen's cell subset or site label, per the study, means: CD45RA-negative fraction. The receptors derive from a man aged 18-30 years in good health.

This clone was seen only a few times. The CDR3, as DNA: TGTGCCAGCAGCTTAGCTGAAAACACCATATATTTT. Protein: CASSLAENTIYF. This chain uses TRBV11-2 with TRBJ1-3; no firm D call. The CDR3 extends over 12 amino acids. The germline V gene has CDR1 SGHAT and CDR2 FQNNGV. V was pared by 1 base and J by 6 bases, with 4 bases between.

This sequence joins TRBV19 and TRBJ1-3; D is unclear. V was shortened by 5 bases and J by 1 base, with 3 bases between the two germline ends. The germline CDR1 and CDR2 sequences are LNHDA and SQIVND (reference sequence). This CDR3 is 12 amino acids long. The CDR3 DNA follows: TGTGCCAGTAGTCGTTCTGGAAACACCATATATTTT. This sequence encodes CASSRSGNTIYF.

The genes are TRBV4-1 and TRBJ2-1, with 9 bases aligning to TRBD1. This CDR3 is built from 18 residues. CDR1 is MGHRA, CDR2 YSYEKL, per germline. Trimming at V came to 4 bases and at J to 9 bases, leaving 19 bases not matched to a gene. The CDR3 DNA reads as TGCGCCAGCAGCCTTCAGGGCGGTCCGGGACAGGGAAAGGGTGAGCAGTTCTTC. Its protein is CASSLQGGPGQGKGEQFF.

The V and J genes are TRBV11-2 and TRBJ2-1; the D gene is possibly TRBD2 (6 bases). The CDR3 runs to 15 residues. The V end lost 0 bases, the J end lost 8 bases, and 14 bases lay between the germline ends. Germline V gene data show CDR1 as SGHAT and CDR2 as FQNNGV. The CDR3 loop reads CASSLDGREKDEQFF. The CDR3 DNA is TGTGCCAGCAGCTTAGATGGCCGGGAGAAAGATGAGCAGTTCTTC.

V is TRBV9 and J is TRBJ2-7; D might be TRBD1 or TRBD2, each matching 7 bases. V lost 4 bases and J 3 bases, leaving 11 bases between the germline ends. This CDR3 has 13 amino acids. In germline, CDR1 is SGDLS, CDR2 YYNGEE. Written as DNA, the CDR3 is TGTGCCAGCAGCCCCAGGGGGGGCTACGAGCAGTACTTC. This codes for CASSPRGGYEQYF. Based on the CDR3 plus reference TRBV9 and TRBJ2-7, the full variable domain is DSGVTQTPKHLITATGQRVTLRCSPRSGDLSVYWYQQSLDQGLQFLIQYYNGEERAKGNILERFSAQQFPDLHSELNLSSLELGDSALYFCASSPRGGYEQYFGPGTRLTVT.

The chain joins TRBV10-3 to TRBJ1-5; 9 positions match TRBD1. V lost 6 bases, J lost 7 bases, and 4 bases stayed unmatched. The CDR3 is made up of 13 amino acids. Germline CDR1 reads ENHRY; CDR2 reads SYGVKD. This CDR3 reads CAIRRTGDQPQHF. Written as DNA, the CDR3 is TGTGCCATCAGGAGGACAGGGGACCAGCCCCAGCATTTT.

In DNA form, the CDR3 reads TGTGCCAGTAATTTGGACCCAGGAACTAGAGGCACTGAAGCTTTCTTT. Translated, it gives CASNLDPGTRGTEAFF. The rearrangement links TRBV19 to TRBJ1-1; D unresolved. The CDR3 covers 16 residues. CDR1 and CDR2 from the germline V gene are LNHDA and SQIVND (reference sequence). V lost 7 bases and J lost 4, with 22 bases in between.

The chain recombines TRBV6-5 with TRBJ2-1, with 9 bases that match TRBD2. In germline, CDR1 is MNHEY, CDR2 SVGAGI. The trim removed 2 bases at V and 10 bases at J, leaving 9 bases unmatched. The CDR3 loop spans 15 amino acids. The CDR3 region has the DNA TGTGCCAGCAGTTACATAGGCGGGAGGGCGGAGGAGCAGTTCTTC. It encodes CASSYIGGRAEEQFF.

The gene calls are TRBV21-1 and TRBJ2-7; the table assigns TRBD1, which was not confirmed against the DNA. TRBV21-1 is a known pseudogene. The length of the CDR3 is 14 residues. CDR3 sequence (DNA): TGTGCCAGCACCCATGTCAGGGGCTCCTACGAGCAGTACTTC. Amino acids: CASTHVRGSYEQYF.